This entry lists 31 T cell receptor beta chains sequenced from one sample in a study of CD8 T cells in ankylosing spondylitis (dated by TCRdb to about 2017). To prepare the library, 5' RACE was applied. Sequencing instrument: Illumina HiSeq 2500. TCRdb reprocessing: public reads trimmed at Q25 with fastp, clones called with MiXCR, in-frame beta chains kept. Each entry is one CDR3 protein sequence, shown with its most common DNA and genes. The sample has 200,000 to 250,000 distinct CDR3 sequences on record, roughly a tenth of them singletons. About 20% of the sample goes to the ten largest clones. Source material: blood, either unsorted or a sorted T cell fraction (not recorded which). The receptors were gathered from a male donor with ankylosing spondylitis or in good health (not recorded which).

Ten or more counts support this clonotype. The chain combines TRBV5-1 with TRBJ2-5; 8 bases are a match to TRBD1. After removal of 4 bases from V and 4 bases from J, the junction contained 12 bases not matched to a gene. This CDR3 has 16 amino acids. Germline values: CDR1 SGHRS, CDR2 YFSETQ. CDR3 bases: TGCGCCAGCAGCCAAAATGAGCAGGGGGCGGCAGAGACCCAGTACTTC. Its protein is CASSQNEQGAAETQYF.

This clonotype was seen many times. The genes are TRBV7-9 and TRBJ2-1; 8 bases agree with TRBD1. V gave up 7 bases and J gave up 4 bases; unmatched junction bases: 0. In germline, CDR1 is SEHNR, CDR2 FQNEAQ (reference sequence). The CDR3 spans 12 residues. The CDR3 DNA follows: TGTGCCAGCAACAGGGGGTACAATGAGCAGTTCTTC. Translation: CASNRGYNEQFF.

V gene TRBV5-1 combines with J gene TRBJ2-1; D tentatively fits TRBD1 or TRBD2 (6 bases each). V was pared by 0 bases and J by 5 bases, with 12 bases between. The CDR3 runs 15 residues. CDR1 and CDR2 (germline): SGHRS, YFSETQ. The CDR3 DNA reads as TGCGCCAGCAGCTTGGACGGGGGCACCCACAATGAGCAGTTCTTC. This translates into CASSLDGGTHNEQFF.

This clonotype was recorded many times. The chain couples TRBV12-3 or TRBV12-4 to TRBJ1-2; D not certain. The CDR3 runs 14 residues. V gave up 4 bases and J gave up 0 bases, with 9 bases separating them. This CDR3 is CASSSADTNYGYTF. The CDR3 DNA follows: TGTGCCAGCAGTTCGGCAGATACTAACTATGGCTACACCTTC.

This clonotype was observed a few times. The chain joins TRBV20-1 to TRBJ1-1; 7 bases are a match to TRBD1. The CDR3 loop spans 12 amino acids. Germline V gene data show CDR1 as DFQATT and CDR2 as SNEGSKA (reference sequence). The V segment lost 7 bases and the J segment 4 bases; nucleotides outside the gene matches: 6. The CDR3 bases are TGCAGTGTCAGACAGGGTAGCACTGAAGCTTTCTTT. Amino acids: CSVRQGSTEAFF.

This clonotype has at least ten counts. This chain uses TRBV11-2 with TRBJ1-1, with TRBD1 as a possible D gene (5 bases). Trimming took 1 base from V and 1 from J, leaving 10 bases between them. CDR1 and CDR2 from the germline V gene are SGHAT and FQNNGV. This CDR3 has 15 amino acids. The CDR3: CASSLAREGNTEAFF. In DNA form, the CDR3 reads TGTGCCAGCAGCTTAGCCAGGGAGGGGAACACTGAAGCTTTCTTT.

This clonotype was counted at least ten times. V is TRBV29-1 and J is TRBJ1-3, with TRBD1 identical over 8 bases. Germline loops: CDR1 SQVTM, CDR2 ANQGSEA. There are 15 residues in the CDR3. V was clipped by 0 bases and J by 5 bases; unmatched bases: 6. The CDR3 nucleotides are TGCAGCGTTGAAGAATCGGACAGGGCGCGAAACACCATATATTTT. Its protein is CSVEESDRARNTIYF.

This clonotype was recorded many times. This chain uses TRBV10-3 with TRBJ2-5; D uncertain. The CDR3 is made up of 14 amino acids. V lost 0 bases, J lost 3 bases, and 8 bases lay in between. CDR1 and CDR2 from the germline V gene are ENHRY and SYGVKD. CDR3 loop: CAISESYAEETQYF. CDR3 in DNA: TGTGCCATCAGTGAGTCGTACGCTGAAGAGACCCAGTACTTC.

This clonotype was counted at least ten times. The V call is TRBV5-6, the J call TRBJ2-1; D might be TRBD1 (5 bases). With 4 bases removed from V and 0 bases from J, the gap between germline ends came to 8 bases. The V gene's germline CDR1 is SGHDT and CDR2 YYEEEE. The CDR3 runs 14 residues. The CDR3 loop is CASSRGNSYNEQFF. In DNA, the CDR3 is TGTGCCAGCAGCAGGGGAAACTCCTACAATGAGCAGTTCTTC.

There are many counts of this clonotype. The CDR3 reads CASSPPGLNTGELFF. The CDR3 DNA is TGTGCCAGCAGTCCGCCGGGACTTAACACCGGGGAGCTGTTTTTT. V gene TRBV7-9 combines with J gene TRBJ2-2; tentative D call: TRBD2 (6 bases). The germline V gene encodes CDR1 SEHNR and CDR2 FQNEAQ (reference sequence). Trimming pared 6 bases from V and 2 bases from J, leaving 13 bases between. The CDR3 length is 15 residues. Full variable domain (outside the CDR3, taken from reference TRBV7-9 and TRBJ2-2): DTGVSQNPRHKITKRGQNVTFRCDPISEHNRLYWYRQTLGQGPEFLTYFQNEAQLEKSRLLSDRFSAERPKGSFSTLEIQRTEQGDSAMYLCASSPPGLNTGELFFGEGSRLTVL.

The J gene is TRBJ2-7, the V gene TRBV7-9; D possibly corresponds to TRBD1 (6 bases). V lost 4 bases, J lost 0 bases, and 13 bases lay in between. The V gene's germline CDR1 is SEHNR and CDR2 FQNEAQ (reference sequence). CDR3 length: 15 residues. Here the CDR3 reads CASSSDSRFSYEQYF. Written as DNA, the CDR3 is TGTGCCAGCAGCTCGGACAGCCGTTTCTCCTACGAGCAGTACTTC.

This clonotype was counted many times. The rearrangement links TRBV20-1 to TRBJ2-3, with a tentative D call TRBD1 (5 bases). This CDR3 is 13 amino acids long. Trimming cost V 5 bases and J 2 bases, with 11 bases left between them. Germline CDR1 DFQATT, CDR2 SNEGSKA (reference sequence). In nucleotides, the CDR3 is TGCAGTGCTGTCGACAGCCCCACAGATACGCAGTATTTT. Translated, it gives CSAVDSPTDTQYF.

This clonotype was picked up many times. The chain links TRBV5-6 to TRBJ2-3; 7 bases line up with TRBD2. This CDR3 has 16 amino acids. Trimming took 3 bases from V and 6 from J; bases not matched to a gene: 13. The germline gives CDR1 SGHDT, CDR2 YYEEEE. In DNA, the CDR3 is TGTGCCAGCAGCTGGGAACTGGGCGGGGGTTTGGATACGCAGTATTTT. It codes for CASSWELGGGLDTQYF.

This clonotype was detected a few times. This sequence joins TRBV5-5 and TRBJ2-2, with 9 nucleotides matching TRBD2. Germline V CDR1 and CDR2: SGHKS, YYEKEE (reference sequence). This CDR3 contains 16 residues. With 0 bases clipped from V and 8 bases from J, the junction kept 8 bases outside the gene matches. CDR3 sequence reads: CASSLATGLARGELFF. The CDR3 nucleotides read TGTGCCAGCAGCTTGGCGACTGGACTAGCGAGGGGGGAGCTGTTTTTT.

A few counts support this clonotype. V usage is TRBV19 and J usage is TRBJ1-2; 10 bases are a match to TRBD1. In germline, CDR1 is LNHDA, CDR2 SQIVND (reference sequence). There are 14 residues in the CDR3. J gave up 7 bases and V 4 bases, and 6 bases lay outside the gene matches. Here the CDR3 reads CASSTSGQGSGYTF. The CDR3 DNA sequence: TGTGCCAGTAGTACATCGGGACAGGGGTCTGGCTACACCTTC.

This clonotype was seen at least ten times. This chain joins TRBV5-1 and TRBJ1-2; TRBD1 agrees at 11 bases. The germline gives CDR1 SGHRS, CDR2 YFSETQ. Losses at the gene ends were 4 bases for V and 3 bases for J; bases not matched to a gene: 2. The CDR3 covers 14 residues. The CDR3 protein is CASSRTGGDYGYTF. The CDR3 DNA sequence: TGCGCCAGCAGCCGGACAGGGGGCGACTATGGCTACACCTTC. Looking up the rest from reference TRBV5-1 and TRBJ1-2 gives the full variable domain: KAGVTQTPRYLIKTRGQQVTLSCSPISGHRSVSWYQQTPGQGLQFLFEYFSETQRNKGNFPGRFSGRQFSNSRSEMNVSTLELGDSALYLCASSRTGGDYGYTFGSGTRLTVV.

CDR3 DNA: TGCGCCAGCAGCTTGATAGGGATGGGCTCACCCCTCCACTTT. This translates into CASSLIGMGSPLHF. V and J are TRBV5-1 and TRBJ1-6; no clear D. Germline V gene sequence: CDR1 SGHRS, CDR2 YFSETQ. V was pared by 1 base and J by 10 bases, with 12 bases between. CDR3 length: 14 residues.

The CDR3 DNA reads as TGTGCCAGCAGCCATCCTTCCGGGACTAGCGTCGCCGGGGAGCTGTTTTTT. Encoded protein: CASSHPSGTSVAGELFF. J is TRBJ2-2 and V is TRBV7-9, with 10 bases that match TRBD2. Looked up from germline, CDR1 is SEHNR and CDR2 is FQNEAQ (reference sequence). With 5 bases clipped from V and 6 bases from J, the junction kept 12 bases outside the gene matches. This CDR3 region has 17 residues.

V gene TRBV6-1 combines with J gene TRBJ1-5; the D is unclear. Germline CDR1 is MNHNS and CDR2 is SASEGT. The CDR3 has 13 residues. Trimming took off 10 bases at V and 7 bases at J, with 17 bases between the two ends. CDR3 in amino acids: CATKSGDGQPQHF. DNA of the CDR3: TGTGCCACTAAATCCGGGGATGGCCAGCCCCAGCATTTT.

V gene TRBV6-2 or TRBV6-3 combines with J gene TRBJ2-5; D is unresolved. V shed 5 bases and J shed 8 bases, with 9 bases lying between them. Germline-derived CDR1 and CDR2 are MNHEY and SVGEGT. CDR3 size: 11 residues. In nucleotides, the CDR3 is TGTGCCAGCAGTCCCGATCAAACCCAGTACTTC. Translated: CASSPDQTQYF.

This clonotype occurred a few times. The chain uses TRBV10-3 and TRBJ1-2, with a tentative D call TRBD1 (6 bases). Germline loops: CDR1 ENHRY, CDR2 SYGVKD. Trimming took 7 bases from V and 4 from J, leaving 13 bases between them. This CDR3 is built from 13 residues. This CDR3 reads CAIKGVGGYGYTF. The CDR3 DNA follows: TGTGCCATCAAGGGGGTGGGGGGCTATGGCTACACCTTC.

In its sample, this clonotype was seen a few times. V usage is TRBV20-1 and J usage is TRBJ2-3; possibly TRBD1 or TRBD2 for D (6 bases each). The CDR3 spans 13 residues. The V gene lost 2 bases and the J gene lost 4 bases, with 10 bases spanning the gap. The germline CDR1 and CDR2 sequences are DFQATT and SNEGSKA (reference sequence). The CDR3 DNA is TGCAGTGCTAGACGGGGGCCGCCAGATACGCAGTATTTT. It yields the protein CSARRGPPDTQYF.

This clonotype was found a few times. The chain has TRBV7-9 and TRBJ2-2; no definite D call. V was clipped by 1 base and J by 5 bases, with 11 bases between them. The length of the CDR3 is 15 residues. Germline V gene data show CDR1 as SEHNR and CDR2 as FQNEAQ (reference sequence). The CDR3 spells CASSLELMKTGELFF. The CDR3 bases are TGTGCCAGCAGCTTAGAACTCATGAAAACCGGGGAGCTGTTTTTT. Variable domain in full (rest from reference TRBV7-9 and TRBJ2-2): DTGVSQNPRHKITKRGQNVTFRCDPISEHNRLYWYRQTLGQGPEFLTYFQNEAQLEKSRLLSDRFSAERPKGSFSTLEIQRTEQGDSAMYLCASSLELMKTGELFFGEGSRLTVL.

This clonotype was counted many times. The chain links TRBV20-1 to TRBJ2-5; the D gene is possibly TRBD1 (6 bases). Trimming left V 5 bases short and J 4 bases short, with 14 bases between. The CDR3 runs to 13 residues. CDR1 is DFQATT and CDR2 is SNEGSKA in the germline V gene (reference sequence). Here the CDR3 reads CSAVQGRGETQYF. Here the CDR3 DNA reads TGCAGTGCTGTACAGGGTAGAGGAGAGACCCAGTACTTC.

This clonotype was counted at least ten times. CDR3 DNA: TGTGCCCTATCCCCCGGCAGAAGTTACGAGCAGTACTTC. Its protein product is CALSPGRSYEQYF. The chain carries TRBV27 and TRBJ2-7; no reliable D call. This CDR3 has 13 residues. Germline loops: CDR1 MNHEY, CDR2 SMNVEV (reference sequence). V lost 11 bases, J lost 4 bases, and 18 bases lay in between.

The chain joins TRBV20-1 to TRBJ2-7; D is undetermined. The germline gives CDR1 DFQATT, CDR2 SNEGSKA (reference sequence). CDR3 length: 13 amino acids. Trimming stripped 6 bases from V and 0 bases from J, with 12 bases between. This CDR3 is CSALLPVSYEQYF. CDR3 DNA: TGCAGTGCCCTCCTTCCTGTCTCCTACGAGCAGTACTTC.

This clonotype was detected once. The chain employs TRBV12-3 or TRBV12-4 and TRBJ2-7; D is ambiguous. CDR3 length: 12 amino acids. The V and J ends lost 1 base and 6 bases respectively, with 7 bases between them. The CDR3 DNA follows: TGTGCCAGCAGTTTAGGAGAAGTCGAGCAGTACTTC. Protein sequence: CASSLGEVEQYF.

This clonotype was detected only a few times. The chain recombines TRBV14 with TRBJ2-7; 8 nucleotides agree with TRBD1. The CDR3 has 16 amino acids. The germline gives CDR1 SGHDN, CDR2 FVKESK. The trim removed 1 base at V and 0 bases at J, leaving 5 bases unmatched. DNA for the CDR3: TGTGCCAGCAGCCAAGGACAGGGGCGGGTCTCCTACGAGCAGTACTTC. This codes for CASSQGQGRVSYEQYF.

This clonotype was detected a few times. The chain links TRBV20-1 to TRBJ2-4; TRBD1 might be the D (6 bases). The V and J ends lost 5 bases and 12 bases respectively, with 26 bases between them. The CDR3 extends over 15 amino acids. The germline gives CDR1 DFQATT, CDR2 SNEGSKA (reference sequence). In DNA, the CDR3 is TGCAGTGCTCCCCCTGGGGGCAGGGCCCTTGGGGATCAGTACTTC. This sequence encodes CSAPPGGRALGDQYF.

The sample holds a few counts of this clonotype. V usage is TRBV7-9 and J usage is TRBJ2-4; the D is unclear. V gave up 5 bases and J gave up 4 bases, with 15 bases separating them. The CDR3 has 15 amino acids. CDR1 is SEHNR and CDR2 is FQNEAQ in the germline V gene (reference sequence). The CDR3 reads CASSPRGTEKNIQYF. The CDR3 nucleotides read TGTGCCAGCAGCCCCCGAGGCACGGAGAAAAACATTCAGTACTTC. Supplemented by reference TRBV7-9 and TRBJ2-4, the full variable domain reads DTGVSQNPRHKITKRGQNVTFRCDPISEHNRLYWYRQTLGQGPEFLTYFQNEAQLEKSRLLSDRFSAERPKGSFSTLEIQRTEQGDSAMYLCASSPRGTEKNIQYFGAGTRLSVL.

This clonotype has a count of ten or more. The V gene is TRBV7-2, the J gene TRBJ2-3; 11 positions match TRBD2. The V gene end was trimmed by 7 bases and the J gene end by 5 bases; junction bases not matched to a gene: 14. This CDR3 is 17 amino acids long. CDR1 is SGHTA and CDR2 is FQGNSA in the germline V gene. CDR3 amino acids: CASTTSGGGFKVDTQYF. CDR3 coding DNA: TGTGCCAGCACCACTAGCGGGGGCGGGTTTAAAGTAGATACGCAGTATTTT.